Listed below are T cell receptor beta chains from one sample, sequenced in a study of blood T cell repertoires in COVID-19. The table came from immunoSEQ multiplex PCR; TCRdb's copy has only in-frame clones and leaves some out. This table has a few hundred thousand clones, roughly 82% appearing once. Sequenced sample: peripheral blood. These receptor sequences come from a man aged 50-59 years with active or convalescent COVID-19. The CDR3 runs from the conserved cysteine through the conserved F or W. The D gene is left open where the match is weak. Clone size is stated in some rows and not others, as once, few, many or a class when expanded.

>NA|TRBV28|NA|TRBJ1-6
CASSFGGSRGNSPLHF
TGTGCCAGCAGTTTTGGGGGGTCTCGGGGGAATTCACCCCTCCACTTT
>NA|TRBV19|NA|TRBJ2-6
CASSMGGPNSGANVLTF
TGTGCCAGTAGTATGGGGGGGCCCAACTCTGGGGCCAACGTCCTGACTTTC
>NA|TRBV7-2|NA|TRBJ2-1
CASSQGRAGYNEQFF
TGTGCCAGCAGCCAGGGCCGGGCTGGCTACAATGAGCAGTTCTTC
>NA|TRBV2|TRBD2|TRBJ2-4
CASSASGKLAKNIQYF
TGTGCCAGCAGTGCTAGCGGGAAACTAGCCAAAAACATTCAGTACTTC
>NA|TRBV6-2/TRBV6-3|NA|TRBJ2-7
CASSFRDYEQYF
TGTGCCAGCAGTTTCAGGGACTACGAGCAGTACTTC
>NA|TRBV5-5|NA|TRBJ2-5
CASSLGLTGQETQYF
TGTGCCAGCAGCTTGGGGCTCACAGGGCAAGAGACCCAGTACTTC
>NA|TRBV5-6|NA|TRBJ2-1
CASSLTSNEQFF
TGTGCCAGCAGCTTAACATCCAATGAGCAGTTCTTC
>once|TRBV7-2|NA|TRBJ2-1
CAIQQGGSYNEQFF
TGTGCCATCCAACAGGGCGGCTCCTACAATGAGCAGTTCTTC
>NA|TRBV5-1|TRBD2|TRBJ2-2
CASSSSYGGSGELFF
TGCGCCAGCAGCTCCTCCTACGGGGGGTCCGGGGAGCTGTTTTTT
>NA|TRBV9|NA|TRBJ1-2
CASSLRDKDNYGYTF
TGTGCCAGCAGCCTCCGGGACAAAGACAACTATGGCTACACCTTC
>NA|TRBV5-6|NA|TRBJ1-2
CASSIGQYGYTF
TGTGCCAGCAGCATCGGACAGTATGGCTACACCTTC
>few|TRBV30|TRBD2|TRBJ2-1
CAWSVPNPFGLADVDFYNEQFF
TGTGCCTGGAGTGTACCTAACCCTTTCGGACTAGCGGATGTTGACTTTTACAATGAGCAGTTCTTC
>few|TRBV5-8|NA|TRBJ1-4
CASSMSVGNEKLFF
TGTGCCAGCAGCATGTCCGTCGGTAATGAAAAACTGTTTTTT
>once|TRBV7-3|NA|TRBJ2-1
CASSPPGSHREQFF
TGTGCCAGCAGCCCGCCGGGTTCCCATCGCGAGCAGTTCTTC
>NA|TRBV5-1|TRBD1|TRBJ1-3
CASSPDLTGTGNTIYF
TGCGCCAGCAGCCCAGATTTGACAGGGACTGGAAACACCATATATTTT
>NA|TRBV27|NA|TRBJ2-1
CASSFEGQGHNEQFF
TGTGCCAGCAGTTTCGAGGGGCAGGGGCACAATGAGCAGTTCTTC
>NA|TRBV9|TRBD1|TRBJ1-2
CASSKRGTGNGYTF
TGTGCCAGCAGCAAGAGGGGGACAGGGAATGGCTACACCTTC
>once|TRBV19|TRBD1|TRBJ1-1
CASRKTGTGGLNTEAFF
TGTGCCAGTAGGAAAACCGGGACAGGGGGCTTGAACACTGAAGCTTTCTTT
>NA|TRBV9|TRBD1|TRBJ1-3
CASSVGPGQTSGNTIYF
TGTGCCAGCAGCGTAGGCCCGGGACAGACCTCTGGAAACACCATATATTTT
>NA|TRBV5-8|NA|TRBJ2-3
CASSLVITSTDTQYF
TGTGCCAGCAGCTTGGTGATCACTAGCACAGATACGCAGTATTTT
>NA|TRBV7-9|TRBD1|TRBJ2-5
CASSTRQGEETQYF
TGTGCCAGCAGCACCAGACAGGGGGAGGAGACCCAGTACTTC
>many|TRBV7-2|TRBD1|TRBJ1-2
CASSPGQVSYGYTF
TGTGCCAGCAGCCCAGGACAGGTTAGCTATGGCTACACCTTC
>NA|TRBV27|NA|TRBJ1-5
CATREGGSNQPQHF
TGTGCCACCCGGGAAGGGGGTAGCAATCAGCCCCAGCATTTT
>NA|TRBV11-2|NA|TRBJ2-2
CASSLESGYDTGELFF
TGTGCCAGCAGCTTAGAATCAGGGTACGACACCGGGGAGCTGTTTTTT
>NA|TRBV30|TRBD2|TRBJ2-1
CAWSALETSGRTLSYNEQFF
TGTGCCTGGAGTGCCCTAGAGACTAGCGGGAGGACCCTCTCCTACAATGAGCAGTTCTTC
>few|TRBV28|NA|TRBJ1-2
CASRDMDYGYTF
TGTGCCAGCCGGGACATGGACTATGGCTACACCTTC
>NA|TRBV24-1|TRBD2|TRBJ2-1
CATSPQTSGRHNEQFF
TGTGCCACCAGTCCCCAGACTAGCGGGAGGCACAATGAGCAGTTCTTC
>NA|TRBV25-1|TRBD2|TRBJ2-1
CASSEQLAWEQFF
TGTGCCAGCAGTGAACAACTAGCGTGGGAGCAGTTCTTC
>NA|TRBV7-9|NA|TRBJ1-5
CASSVRDNPQHF
TGTGCCAGCAGCGTAAGGGACAACCCCCAGCATTTT
>NA|TRBV19|TRBD1|TRBJ1-4
CASSVLTGDNEKLFF
TGTGCCAGTAGTGTACTGACAGGGGACAATGAAAAACTGTTTTTT
>NA|TRBV6-6|TRBD1|TRBJ2-5
CASSVTGTGGQETQYF
TGTGCCAGCAGTGTGACCGGGACAGGGGGACAAGAGACCCAGTACTTC
>NA|TRBV28|TRBD1|TRBJ1-5
CASSPTGKGDQPQHF
TGTGCCAGCAGCCCGACAGGGAAGGGGGATCAGCCCCAGCATTTT
>NA|TRBV28|NA|TRBJ1-1
CASSLGGEGTEAFF
TGTGCCAGCAGTTTGGGAGGGGAGGGCACTGAAGCTTTCTTT
>NA|TRBV10-3|NA|TRBJ1-3
CATAVRTFSSGNTIYF
TGTGCCACCGCTGTTCGGACATTCAGCTCTGGAAACACCATATATTTT
>NA|TRBV25-1|NA|TRBJ2-1
CASSLGNEQFF
TGTGCCAGCAGCCTCGGCAATGAGCAGTTCTTC
>NA|TRBV3-1/TRBV3-2|TRBD1|TRBJ2-4
CASSHGAGTGAKNIQYF
TGTGCCAGCAGCCATGGCGCCGGGACAGGGGCCAAAAACATTCAGTACTTC
>NA|TRBV11-3|NA|TRBJ2-3
CASSLGHSTDTQYF
TGTGCCAGCAGCTTGGGACATAGCACAGATACGCAGTATTTT
>NA|TRBV2|TRBD2|TRBJ2-2
CASSRTSGRVTGELFF
TGTGCCAGCAGTAGGACTAGCGGGAGAGTCACCGGGGAGCTGTTTTTT
>NA|TRBV18|TRBD1|TRBJ2-1
CASSPGTVYNEQFF
TGTGCCAGCTCACCGGGGACAGTCTACAATGAGCAGTTCTTC